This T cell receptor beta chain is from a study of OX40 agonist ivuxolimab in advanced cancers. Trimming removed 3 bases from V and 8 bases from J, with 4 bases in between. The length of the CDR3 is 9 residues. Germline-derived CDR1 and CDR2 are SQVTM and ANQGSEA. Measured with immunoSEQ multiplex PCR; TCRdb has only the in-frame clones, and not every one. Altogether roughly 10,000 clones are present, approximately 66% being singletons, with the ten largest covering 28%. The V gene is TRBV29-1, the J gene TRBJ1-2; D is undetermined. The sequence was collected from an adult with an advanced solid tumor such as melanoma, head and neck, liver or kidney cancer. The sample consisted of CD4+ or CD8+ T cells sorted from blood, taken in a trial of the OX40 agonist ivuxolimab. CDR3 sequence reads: CSVDEGYTF. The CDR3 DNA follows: TGCAGCGTTGACGAGGGCTACACCTTC. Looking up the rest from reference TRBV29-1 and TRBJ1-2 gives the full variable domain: SAVISQKPSRDICQRGTSLTIQCQVDSQVTMMFWYRQQPGQSLTLIATANQGSEATYESGFVIDKFPISRPNLTFSTLTVSNMSPEDSSIYLCSVDEGYTFGSGTRLTVV.